This T cell receptor (beta chain) stems from a study of blood T cells in healthy people across ages. CDR1 LGHNA and CDR2 YNFKEQ come from the germline V gene. Trimming stripped 7 bases from V and 1 base from J, with 13 bases between. There are 15 residues in the CDR3. Primers used in a second PCR of about 7 to 12 cycles were a sample-barcoded 5' primer and a J-beta primer mix. TCRdb used MiXCR to reprocess the 5' RACE reads, holding one entry per CDR3 protein. The sample has 450,000 to 600,000 distinct CDR3 sequences, about 25% seen once. This clonotype was observed a handful of times. The same sample was also used in a study of T cells of mothers and their children. That study reports: Slightly higher overlap, not significant, was seen in related mother-child pairs than in unrelated pairs.

V usage is TRBV4-2 and J usage is TRBJ1-4; tentatively, D is TRBD1 (6 bases). Source material: blood. The TCR originated in a boy aged 2 to 10 in good health. CDR3 sequence (DNA): TGTGCCAGCAACCCTCAGGGGCGAACTAATGAAAAACTGTTTTTT. It codes for CASNPQGRTNEKLFF.